A selection of T cell receptor beta chains follows, all from one sample in a study of spatial heterogeneity in lung cancer. TCRdb processed the 5' RACE reads anew with MiXCR; each CDR3 protein has one entry. The table lists around 41,000 distinct CDR3 sequences, approximately 6.8% of them singletons, with around two fifths in the top ten. Specimen: PBMCs, collected at surgery. These receptors all stem from a female donor with early-stage non-small cell lung cancer. The CDR3 runs from the conserved cysteine through the conserved F or W. Each record gives: V gene, J gene, D gene, clone size, CDR3 DNA, CDR3 protein. A D gene is named only where the DNA matches it firmly. Clone size is stated in some rows and not others, as once, few, many or a class when expanded.

v_gene: TRBV5-1
j_gene: TRBJ2-1
d_gene: -
abundance: -
CDR3nt: TGCGCCAGCAGCTTGATTCCGTACAATGAGCAGTTCTTC
CDR3aa: CASSLIPYNEQFF

v_gene: TRBV15
j_gene: TRBJ2-3
d_gene: TRBD1
abundance: few
CDR3nt: TGTGCCACCAGCAGTAGGAGACAGGGTGGCACAGATACGCAGTATTTT
CDR3aa: CATSSRRQGGTDTQYF

v_gene: TRBV27
j_gene: TRBJ2-1
d_gene: -
abundance: many
CDR3nt: TGTGCCAGCAGTTTGACATGGCCCTTGAATGAGCAGTTCTTC
CDR3aa: CASSLTWPLNEQFF

v_gene: TRBV7-9
j_gene: TRBJ1-1
d_gene: TRBD1
abundance: many
CDR3nt: TGTGCCAGCACACAGGGGACCACTGAAGCTTTCTTT
CDR3aa: CASTQGTTEAFF

v_gene: TRBV11-2
j_gene: TRBJ2-1
d_gene: TRBD2
abundance: few
CDR3nt: TGTGCCAGCAGCCTCCGGACTAGCGGGGGGGCCGCCCCTAATTACAATGAGCAGTTCTTC
CDR3aa: CASSLRTSGGAAPNYNEQFF

v_gene: TRBV7-3
j_gene: TRBJ2-7
d_gene: -
abundance: many
CDR3nt: TGTGCCAGCAGCCTTAAGGGTACAGGGAGTATCTACGAGCAGTACTTC
CDR3aa: CASSLKGTGSIYEQYF

v_gene: TRBV18
j_gene: TRBJ2-6
d_gene: -
abundance: few
CDR3nt: TGTGCCAGCTCACCATCCACAGGGCCGAGATCTGGGGCCAACGTCCTGACTTTC
CDR3aa: CASSPSTGPRSGANVLTF

v_gene: TRBV7-9
j_gene: TRBJ1-1
d_gene: TRBD1
abundance: few
CDR3nt: TGTGCCAGCAGCTTAGGGTCAGGGGGCACTGAAGCTTTCTTT
CDR3aa: CASSLGSGGTEAFF

v_gene: TRBV6-2/TRBV6-3
j_gene: TRBJ1-2
d_gene: TRBD1
abundance: -
CDR3nt: TGTGCCAGCAGTAAACAGACAGGGGACGGCTACACCTTC
CDR3aa: CASSKQTGDGYTF

v_gene: TRBV5-1
j_gene: TRBJ2-1
d_gene: TRBD1
abundance: -
CDR3nt: TGCGCCAGTGGGACAGGGGGCAATGAGCAGTTCTTC
CDR3aa: CASGTGGNEQFF

v_gene: TRBV4-1
j_gene: TRBJ1-6
d_gene: TRBD1
abundance: -
CDR3nt: TGCGCCAGCAGCCAGGCGACAGGGGAAGTTTCACCCCTCCACTTT
CDR3aa: CASSQATGEVSPLHF

v_gene: TRBV6-5
j_gene: TRBJ2-5
d_gene: TRBD2
abundance: -
CDR3nt: TGTGCCAGCAGGTCGCTAGCGGGGATAGAGACCCAGTACTTC
CDR3aa: CASRSLAGIETQYF

v_gene: TRBV11-2
j_gene: TRBJ2-5
d_gene: -
abundance: many
CDR3nt: TGTGCCAGCAGCCGTAATCCAGGGCCAGAGACCCAGTACTTC
CDR3aa: CASSRNPGPETQYF

v_gene: TRBV29-1
j_gene: TRBJ2-5
d_gene: TRBD2
abundance: many
CDR3nt: TGCAGCGTTGGACTAGCGGACGAGACCCAGTACTTC
CDR3aa: CSVGLADETQYF

v_gene: TRBV6-2/TRBV6-3
j_gene: TRBJ2-3
d_gene: TRBD1
abundance: many
CDR3nt: TGTGCCAGCAGGGGACAGGGGCGAGGCACAGATACGCAGTATTTT
CDR3aa: CASRGQGRGTDTQYF

v_gene: TRBV19
j_gene: TRBJ1-2
d_gene: -
abundance: few
CDR3nt: TGTGCCAGTAGTTTACGGGACGGCCGTACCTACACCTTC
CDR3aa: CASSLRDGRTYTF

v_gene: TRBV19
j_gene: TRBJ1-2
d_gene: -
abundance: many
CDR3nt: TGTGCCAGTAGTATGCCCGGGAACTATGGCTACACCTTC
CDR3aa: CASSMPGNYGYTF

v_gene: TRBV18
j_gene: TRBJ1-1
d_gene: -
abundance: many
CDR3nt: TGTGCCAGCTCACCGGGACCTCTCTTCACTGAAGCTTTCTTT
CDR3aa: CASSPGPLFTEAFF

v_gene: TRBV28
j_gene: TRBJ2-5
d_gene: TRBD2
abundance: few
CDR3nt: TGTGCCAGCAGTGCTCCCCGGGGGGGCGGGACCCAGTACTTC
CDR3aa: CASSAPRGGGTQYF

v_gene: TRBV12-3/TRBV12-4
j_gene: TRBJ2-6
d_gene: TRBD1
abundance: -
CDR3nt: TGTGCCAGCAGGGACAGGGAAGCATCGGGGGCCAACGTCCTGACTTTC
CDR3aa: CASRDREASGANVLTF

v_gene: TRBV20-1
j_gene: TRBJ2-4
d_gene: -
abundance: few
CDR3nt: TGCAGTGCTAGAGGACCGGCCAAAAACATTCAGTACTTC
CDR3aa: CSARGPAKNIQYF

v_gene: TRBV7-2
j_gene: TRBJ1-5
d_gene: -
abundance: few
CDR3nt: TGTGCCAGCAGCTTAAGGTTAGACAATCAGCCCCAGCATTTT
CDR3aa: CASSLRLDNQPQHF

v_gene: TRBV7-9
j_gene: TRBJ1-1
d_gene: -
abundance: many
CDR3nt: TGTGCCAGCAGCCCCAATACGGACACTGAAGCTTTCTTT
CDR3aa: CASSPNTDTEAFF

v_gene: TRBV6-5
j_gene: TRBJ1-2
d_gene: TRBD1
abundance: many
CDR3nt: TGTGCCAGCAGTTACTTGCTAGGGGGACAGTTGTATCGTGGCTACACCTTC
CDR3aa: CASSYLLGGQLYRGYTF

v_gene: TRBV20-1
j_gene: TRBJ1-5
d_gene: -
abundance: many
CDR3nt: TGCAGTGCTAGAGAGCATGAGCATCAGCCCCAGCATTTT
CDR3aa: CSAREHEHQPQHF

v_gene: TRBV13
j_gene: TRBJ2-1
d_gene: TRBD2
abundance: many
CDR3nt: TGTGCCAGCAGCTTGGGAGCGGGGGGCAATGAGCAGTTCTTC
CDR3aa: CASSLGAGGNEQFF

v_gene: TRBV7-2
j_gene: TRBJ2-6
d_gene: TRBD2
abundance: many
CDR3nt: TGTGCCAGCAGCCTAGCGGGGGCGACCTCTGGGGCCAACGTCCTGACTTTC
CDR3aa: CASSLAGATSGANVLTF

v_gene: TRBV9
j_gene: TRBJ1-2
d_gene: TRBD1
abundance: few
CDR3nt: TGTGCCAGCAGCGCGTCAAGGGACAGAGTTAACTATGGCTACACCTTC
CDR3aa: CASSASRDRVNYGYTF

v_gene: TRBV14
j_gene: TRBJ1-2
d_gene: -
abundance: few
CDR3nt: TGTGCCAGCAGCCAAGTAGTGAACTATGGCTACACCTTC
CDR3aa: CASSQVVNYGYTF

v_gene: TRBV12-3/TRBV12-4
j_gene: TRBJ2-1
d_gene: -
abundance: few
CDR3nt: TGTGCCAGCAGTTTGGCACGGGTCTCCTACAATGAGCAGTTCTTC
CDR3aa: CASSLARVSYNEQFF

v_gene: TRBV6-2/TRBV6-3
j_gene: TRBJ1-3
d_gene: -
abundance: many
CDR3nt: TGTGCCAGTCGAACGACAGCGTCGATCTCTGGAAACACCATATATTTT
CDR3aa: CASRTTASISGNTIYF

v_gene: TRBV2
j_gene: TRBJ1-2
d_gene: -
abundance: -
CDR3nt: TGTGCCAGCGAATTCGCTAACTATGGCTACACCTTC
CDR3aa: CASEFANYGYTF

v_gene: TRBV7-7
j_gene: TRBJ2-3
d_gene: -
abundance: many
CDR3nt: TGTGCCAGCAGCTTATGCGTCCCTTCCGACACAGATACGCAGTATTTT
CDR3aa: CASSLCVPSDTDTQYF

v_gene: TRBV5-1
j_gene: TRBJ1-2
d_gene: TRBD1
abundance: many
CDR3nt: TGCGCCAGCAGCCACTTATCGACAGGGGAGAACTATGGCTACACCTTC
CDR3aa: CASSHLSTGENYGYTF

v_gene: TRBV5-1
j_gene: TRBJ2-1
d_gene: TRBD2
abundance: many
CDR3nt: TGCGCCAGCAGCCAGGCCTTAGCGGGGGGGCCGGATGAGCAGTTCTTC
CDR3aa: CASSQALAGGPDEQFF

v_gene: TRBV27
j_gene: TRBJ1-5
d_gene: -
abundance: -
CDR3nt: TGTGCCAGCCGGAGGGGGGCGGAGGGTCAGCCCCAGCATTTT
CDR3aa: CASRRGAEGQPQHF

v_gene: TRBV30
j_gene: TRBJ1-5
d_gene: -
abundance: many
CDR3nt: TGTGCCTGGAGTGGAGGAGGGGGTCAGCCCCAGCATTTT
CDR3aa: CAWSGGGGQPQHF

v_gene: TRBV10-3
j_gene: TRBJ1-2
d_gene: TRBD1
abundance: many
CDR3nt: TGTGCCATCAGTGATCAGGGGGTCAATGGCTACACCTTC
CDR3aa: CAISDQGVNGYTF

v_gene: TRBV29-1
j_gene: TRBJ1-5
d_gene: -
abundance: -
CDR3nt: TGCAGCGCAACCGGGACAAACGACAATCAGCCCCAGCATTTT
CDR3aa: CSATGTNDNQPQHF

v_gene: TRBV20-1
j_gene: TRBJ1-2
d_gene: TRBD1
abundance: many
CDR3nt: TGCAGTGCTCTCCGGGACAGGGGGACAAACTATGGCTACACCTTC
CDR3aa: CSALRDRGTNYGYTF

v_gene: TRBV29-1
j_gene: TRBJ2-5
d_gene: TRBD1
abundance: few
CDR3nt: TGCAGCGTTGGACGACAGGGGTCGAAGACCCAGTACTTC
CDR3aa: CSVGRQGSKTQYF